The subject of this entry is one TCR beta chain. Its cognate antigen is unknown. Germline assignment: CDR1 MNHEY and CDR2 SMNVEV (reference sequence). Trimming stripped 5 bases from V and 5 bases from J, with 18 bases between. CDR3 length: 15 residues. These data belong to a study of beta chain features in type 1 diabetes. General study results and limits: When Type 1 diabetes patients were examined, their TCRB CDR3s proved moderately but significantly shorter in all four CD4+ subsets. cDNA sequencing could over-represent cells with high TCR expression.

Expressed TCRB transcripts were sequenced after all isolated RNA was converted to cDNA. Sequencing was performed with immunoSEQ multiplex PCR; in TCRdb, only in-frame clones are kept and a portion is missing. Found here are approximately 57,000 clones, 40% to 65% of them singletons; the top ten hold 2.6%. Markers CD45RO/CCR7/CD25/CD127/CD95/CD27 served to sort CD4+ naive, central memory, regulatory and stem cell-like memory cells. The sequenced material came from Tregs from blood. This rearrangement joins TRBV27 to TRBJ2-5; possibly TRBD2 for D (6 bases). This receptor was identified in a woman in her forties with type 1 diabetes. The DNA for the CDR3 is TGTGCCAGCAGTCCCCTCTGGGGAGGTAGGGAGACCCAGTACTTC. It encodes CASSPLWGGRETQYF.